This T cell receptor beta chain was profiled in a study of shared clonotypes between healthy human individuals. The germline V and J ends were trimmed by 5 bases and 5 bases, with 21 bases remaining between them. This CDR3 comprises 16 residues. Germline CDR1 reads SGHVS; CDR2 reads FNYEAQ. Participating donors were healthy, HIV-negative adults free of recent acute infections or vaccinations. The method was immunoSEQ multiplex PCR; TCRdb's version includes in-frame clones alone and lacks a portion of them. The table records over 850,000 clones, around 78% of them present only once. The V and J genes are TRBV7-6 and TRBJ2-5, with D possibly TRBD2 on 5 matching bases. The source of this sequence is a man between 18 and 29 years old in good health. Some clones in this sample may be carry-over from other donors' samples. Sequencing input: memory CD4+ T cells from PBMCs. Specified subset: CD45RA-negative fraction. The CDR3 DNA reads TGTGCCAGCAGCCTCGGAGGAATAAGGTCCGGGGAGACCCAGTACTTC. It is translated as CASSLGGIRSGETQYF.